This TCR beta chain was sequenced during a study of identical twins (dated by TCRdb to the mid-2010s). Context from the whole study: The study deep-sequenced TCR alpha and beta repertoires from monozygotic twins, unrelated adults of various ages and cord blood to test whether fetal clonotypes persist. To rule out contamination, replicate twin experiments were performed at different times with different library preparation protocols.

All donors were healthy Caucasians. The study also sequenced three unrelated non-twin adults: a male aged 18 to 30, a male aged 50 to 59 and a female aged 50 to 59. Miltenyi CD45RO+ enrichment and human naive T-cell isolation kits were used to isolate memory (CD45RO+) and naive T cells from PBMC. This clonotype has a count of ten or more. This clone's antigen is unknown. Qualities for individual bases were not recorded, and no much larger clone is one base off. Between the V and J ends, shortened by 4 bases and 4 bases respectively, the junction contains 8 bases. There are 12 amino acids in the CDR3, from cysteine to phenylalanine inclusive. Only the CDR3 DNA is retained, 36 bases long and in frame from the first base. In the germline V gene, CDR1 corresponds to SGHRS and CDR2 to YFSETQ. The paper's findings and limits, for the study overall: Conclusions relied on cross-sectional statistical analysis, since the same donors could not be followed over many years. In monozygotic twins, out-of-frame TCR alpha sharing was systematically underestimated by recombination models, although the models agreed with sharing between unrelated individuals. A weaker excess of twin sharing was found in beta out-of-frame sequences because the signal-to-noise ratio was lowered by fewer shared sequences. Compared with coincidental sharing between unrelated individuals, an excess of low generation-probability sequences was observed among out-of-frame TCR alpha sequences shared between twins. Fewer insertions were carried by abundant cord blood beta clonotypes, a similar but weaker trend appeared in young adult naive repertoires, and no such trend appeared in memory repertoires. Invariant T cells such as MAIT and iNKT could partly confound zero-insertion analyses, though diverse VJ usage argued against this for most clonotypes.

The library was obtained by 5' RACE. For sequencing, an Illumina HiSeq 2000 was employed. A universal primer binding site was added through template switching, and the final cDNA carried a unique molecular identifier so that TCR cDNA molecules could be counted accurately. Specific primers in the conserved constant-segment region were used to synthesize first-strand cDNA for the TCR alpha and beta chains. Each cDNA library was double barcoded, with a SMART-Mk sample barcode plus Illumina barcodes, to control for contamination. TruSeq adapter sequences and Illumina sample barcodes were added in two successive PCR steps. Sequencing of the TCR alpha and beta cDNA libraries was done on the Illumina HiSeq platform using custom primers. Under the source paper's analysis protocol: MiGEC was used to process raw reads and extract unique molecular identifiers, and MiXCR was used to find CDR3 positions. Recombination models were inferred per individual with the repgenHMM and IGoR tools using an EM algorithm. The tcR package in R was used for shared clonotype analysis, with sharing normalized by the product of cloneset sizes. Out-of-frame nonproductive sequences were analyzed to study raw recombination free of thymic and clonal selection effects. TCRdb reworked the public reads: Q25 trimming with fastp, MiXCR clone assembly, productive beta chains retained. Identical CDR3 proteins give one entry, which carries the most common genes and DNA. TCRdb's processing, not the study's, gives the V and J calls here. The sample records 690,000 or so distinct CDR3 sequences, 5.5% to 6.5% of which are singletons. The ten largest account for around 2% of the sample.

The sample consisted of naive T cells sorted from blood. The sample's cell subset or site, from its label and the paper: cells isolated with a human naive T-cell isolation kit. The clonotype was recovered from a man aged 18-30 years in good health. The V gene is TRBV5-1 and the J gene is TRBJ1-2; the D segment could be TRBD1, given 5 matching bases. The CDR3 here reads CASSGDSYGYTF. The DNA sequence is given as TGCGCCAGCAGCGGTGACAGCTATGGCTACACCTTC. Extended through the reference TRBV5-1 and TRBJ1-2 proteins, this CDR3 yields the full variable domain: KAGVTQTPRYLIKTRGQQVTLSCSPISGHRSVSWYQQTPGQGLQFLFEYFSETQRNKGNFPGRFSGRQFSNSRSEMNVSTLELGDSALYLCASSGDSYGYTFGSGTRLTVV.